The next 9 T cell receptor beta chains were all read from a single sample in a study of T cell changes during pregnancy in multiple sclerosis. TCRdb's table, derived via immunoSEQ multiplex PCR, lists solely in-frame clones and lacks some. The sample yields 40,000 to 60,000 clones, 92% seen once. This material consisted of peripheral blood, taken after pregnancy. The receptors originated from a female donor with multiple sclerosis, enrolled in a pregnancy study.

This chain connects TRBV7-9 to TRBJ1-1; D ambiguous. V was pared by 5 bases and J by 0 bases, with 10 bases between. The CDR3 has 14 amino acids. CDR1 and CDR2 from the germline V gene are SEHNR and FQNEAQ (reference sequence). In DNA form, the CDR3 reads TGTGCCAGCAGCCCCAGGAATATGAACACTGAAGCTTTCTTT. It specifies CASSPRNMNTEAFF.

The genes are TRBV18 and TRBJ2-3; TRBD1 matches at 7 bases. CDR1 is KGHSH, CDR2 LQKENI, per germline. The CDR3 extends over 14 amino acids. J lost 2 bases, V lost 3 bases, and 2 bases had no gene match. The CDR3 bases are TGTGCCAGCTCACCGACAGGGTACACAGATACGCAGTATTTT. It translates to CASSPTGYTDTQYF.

This clone has a single count. The chain recombines TRBV18 with TRBJ2-3, with D perhaps TRBD2 (6 bases). The CDR3 loop spans 15 amino acids. V dropped 3 bases and J dropped 2 bases, with 12 bases sitting between them. The germline CDR1 and CDR2 sequences are KGHSH and LQKENI. CDR3 DNA: TGTGCCAGCTCACCCGTAGGAGGGAACACAGATACGCAGTATTTT. This encodes CASSPVGGNTDTQYF.

In DNA, the CDR3 is TGTGCCAGCAGTGAAATGGGGGGAGGCGAGCCCCAGCATTTT. This codes for CASSEMGGGEPQHF. This rearrangement joins TRBV2 to TRBJ1-5, with D perhaps matching TRBD1 (5 bases). This CDR3 region has 14 residues. Germline assignment: CDR1 SNHLY and CDR2 FYNNEI. V was cut by 2 bases and J by 8 bases, with 13 bases left in between.

The V call is TRBV6-5, the J call TRBJ2-3; 8 nucleotides agree with TRBD2. Germline-derived CDR1 and CDR2 are MNHEY and SVGAGI. J lost 1 base, V lost 8 bases, and 5 bases had no gene match. The CDR3 consists of 14 residues. CDR3 nucleotides: TGTGCCAGCCGTTGGCGGGGGGGCACAGATACGCAGTATTTT. It codes for CASRWRGGTDTQYF.

CDR3 nucleotides: TGTGCCAGCAGCCGGGCGGGGGCGCGGGAGACCCAGTACTTC. Its protein is CASSRAGARETQYF. V usage is TRBV5-4 and J usage is TRBJ2-5, with D perhaps matching TRBD2 (7 bases). Between the trimmed V and J ends, which lost 4 bases and 5 bases, there was a span of 15 bases. Germline-derived CDR1 and CDR2 are SGHNT and YYREEE (reference sequence). The CDR3 runs 14 residues. The full variable domain, its missing parts supplied by reference TRBV5-4 and TRBJ2-5, is ETGVTQSPTHLIKTRGQQVTLRCSSQSGHNTVSWYQQALGQGPQFIFQYYREEENGRGNFPPRFSGLQFPNYSSELNVNALELDDSALYLCASSRAGARETQYFGPGTRLLVL.

The gene calls are TRBV4-3 and TRBJ2-7; weak D call: TRBD2 (6 bases). Germline V gene lookup returns CDR1 LGHNA and CDR2 YSLEER. This CDR3 is 16 amino acids long. Trimming took 0 bases from V and 2 from J, leaving 14 bases between them. The CDR3 nucleotides read TGCGCCAGCAGCCAAGATCCGGTAGCGGCGCCCTACGAGCAGTACTTC. Translation: CASSQDPVAAPYEQYF.

The chain employs TRBV5-8 and TRBJ1-1, with D perhaps TRBD1 (6 bases). Trimming stripped 4 bases from V and 2 bases from J, with 9 bases between. CDR3 length: 13 amino acids. The V gene's germline CDR1 is SGHTS and CDR2 YDEGEE. Here the CDR3 DNA reads TGTGCCAGCAGCCCAGGGGATAACACTGAAGCTTTCTTT. It translates to CASSPGDNTEAFF.

The chain has TRBV1 and TRBJ2-3; the D call TRBD2 from the table was never checked on the DNA. TRBV1 is an annotated pseudogene. The CDR3 contains 17 residues. The CDR3 DNA is TGCACCAGCAGCCAATTCAATCCTAGCGGGGGCGGGGATACGCAGTATTTT. It is translated as CTSSQFNPSGGGDTQYF.